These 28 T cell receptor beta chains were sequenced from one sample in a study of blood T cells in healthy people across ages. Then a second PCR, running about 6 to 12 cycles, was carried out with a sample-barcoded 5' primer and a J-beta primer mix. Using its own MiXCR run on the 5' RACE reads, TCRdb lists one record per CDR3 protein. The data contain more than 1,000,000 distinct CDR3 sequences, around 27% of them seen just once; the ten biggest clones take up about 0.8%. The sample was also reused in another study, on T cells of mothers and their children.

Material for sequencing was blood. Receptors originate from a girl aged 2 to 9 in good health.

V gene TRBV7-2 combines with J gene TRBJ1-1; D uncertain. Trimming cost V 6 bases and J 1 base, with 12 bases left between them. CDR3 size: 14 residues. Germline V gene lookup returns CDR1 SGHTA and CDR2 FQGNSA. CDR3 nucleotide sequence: TGTGCCAGCAGACCCGATCCCGCGAACACTGAAGCTTTCTTT. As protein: CASRPDPANTEAFF.

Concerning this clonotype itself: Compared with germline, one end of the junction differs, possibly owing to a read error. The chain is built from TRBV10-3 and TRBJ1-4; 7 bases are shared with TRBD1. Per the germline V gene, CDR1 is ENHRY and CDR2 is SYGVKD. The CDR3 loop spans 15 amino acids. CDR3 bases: TGTGCCATCGGGGACCCGGACAGGAGGGGTGAAAAGCTGTTTTTT. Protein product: CAIGDPDRRGEKLFF.

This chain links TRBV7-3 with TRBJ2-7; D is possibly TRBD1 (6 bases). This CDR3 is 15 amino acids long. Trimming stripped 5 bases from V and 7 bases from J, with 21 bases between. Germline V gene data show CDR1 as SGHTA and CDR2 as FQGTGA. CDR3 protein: CASSKDSVRISEQYF. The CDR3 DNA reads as TGTGCCAGCAGCAAGGACAGCGTCAGGATTAGTGAGCAGTACTTC.

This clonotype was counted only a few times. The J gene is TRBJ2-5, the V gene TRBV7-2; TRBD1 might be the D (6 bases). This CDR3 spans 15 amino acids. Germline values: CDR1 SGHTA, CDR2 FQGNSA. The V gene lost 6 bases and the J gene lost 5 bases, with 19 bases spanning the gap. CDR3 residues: CASRPAGGWSETQYF. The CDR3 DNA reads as TGTGCCAGCAGACCCGCTGGGGGCTGGTCGGAGACCCAGTACTTC.

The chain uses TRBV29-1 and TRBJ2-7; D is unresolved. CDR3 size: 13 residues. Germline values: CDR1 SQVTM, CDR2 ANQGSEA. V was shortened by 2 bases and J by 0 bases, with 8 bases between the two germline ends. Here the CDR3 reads CSVELVNSYEQYF. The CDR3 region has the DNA TGCAGCGTTGAACTAGTCAACTCCTACGAGCAGTACTTC.

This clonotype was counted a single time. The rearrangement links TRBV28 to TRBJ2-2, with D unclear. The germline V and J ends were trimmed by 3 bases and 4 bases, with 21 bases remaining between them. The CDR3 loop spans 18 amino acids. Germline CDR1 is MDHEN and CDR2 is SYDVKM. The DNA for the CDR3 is TGTGCCAGCAGTTTTCCCCCAAGGACCAGTACGTCCACCGGGGAGCTGTTTTTT. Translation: CASSFPPRTSTSTGELFF.

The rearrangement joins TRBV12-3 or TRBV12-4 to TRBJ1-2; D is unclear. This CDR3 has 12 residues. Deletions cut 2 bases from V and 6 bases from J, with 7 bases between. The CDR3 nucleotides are TGTGCCAGCAGTTTAAGGTATCATGGCTACACCTTC. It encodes CASSLRYHGYTF.

In DNA form, the CDR3 reads TGTGCCACCAGCAGACAACCAACGGGGACTGGGGGCAATGAGCAGTTCTTC. It encodes CATSRQPTGTGGNEQFF. V is TRBV15 and J is TRBJ2-1; the D gene is possibly TRBD2 (6 bases). This CDR3 comprises 17 residues. V lost 2 bases and J 6 bases, leaving 20 bases between the germline ends. Looked up from germline, CDR1 is LNHNV and CDR2 is YYDKDF (reference sequence).

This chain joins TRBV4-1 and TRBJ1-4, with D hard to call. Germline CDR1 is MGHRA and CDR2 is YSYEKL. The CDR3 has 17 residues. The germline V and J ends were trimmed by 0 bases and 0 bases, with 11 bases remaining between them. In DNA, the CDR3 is TGCGCCAGCAGCCAAGATCGAACTGGGACAACTAATGAAAAACTGTTTTTT. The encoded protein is CASSQDRTGTTNEKLFF.

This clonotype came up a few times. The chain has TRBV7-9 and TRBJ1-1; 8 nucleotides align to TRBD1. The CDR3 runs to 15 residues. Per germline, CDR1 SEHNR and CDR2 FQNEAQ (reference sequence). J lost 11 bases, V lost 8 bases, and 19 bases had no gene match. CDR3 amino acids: CASGARGTGSPRAFF. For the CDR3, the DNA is TGTGCCAGCGGGGCTAGGGGGACAGGTTCCCCTCGGGCTTTCTTT.

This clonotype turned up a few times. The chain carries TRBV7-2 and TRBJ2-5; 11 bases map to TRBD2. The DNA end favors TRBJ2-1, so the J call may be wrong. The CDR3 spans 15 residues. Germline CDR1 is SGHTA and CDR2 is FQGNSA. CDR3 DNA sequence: TGTGCCAGCAGCTTAGCTTCGCTAGCGGGAGGTGAGCAGTTCTTC. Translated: CASSLASLAGGEQFF.

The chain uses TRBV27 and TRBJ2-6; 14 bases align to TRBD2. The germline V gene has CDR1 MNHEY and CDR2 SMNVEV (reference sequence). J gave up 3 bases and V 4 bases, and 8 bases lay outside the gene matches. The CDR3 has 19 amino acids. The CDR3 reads CASSSFGLAGGSGANVLTF. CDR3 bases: TGTGCCAGCAGTTCTTTCGGACTAGCGGGAGGTAGTGGGGCCAACGTCCTGACTTTC.

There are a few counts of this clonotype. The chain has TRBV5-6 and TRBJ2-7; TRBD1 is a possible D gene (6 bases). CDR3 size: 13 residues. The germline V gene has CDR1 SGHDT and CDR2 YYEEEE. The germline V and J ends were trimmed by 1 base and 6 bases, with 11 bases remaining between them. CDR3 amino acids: CASSLRQALEQYF. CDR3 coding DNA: TGTGCCAGCAGCTTGCGACAGGCACTCGAGCAGTACTTC. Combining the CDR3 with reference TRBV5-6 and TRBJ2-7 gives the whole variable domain DAGVTQSPTHLIKTRGQQVTLRCSPKSGHDTVSWYQQALGQGPQFIFQYYEEEERQRGNFPDRFSGHQFPNYSSELNVNALLLGDSALYLCASSLRQALEQYFGPGTRLTVT.

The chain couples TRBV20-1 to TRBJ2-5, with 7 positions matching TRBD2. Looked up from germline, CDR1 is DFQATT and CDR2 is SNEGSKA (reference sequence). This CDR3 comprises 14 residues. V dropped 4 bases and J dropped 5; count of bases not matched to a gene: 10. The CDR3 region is CSAIGGGPGETQYF. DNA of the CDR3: TGCAGTGCTATTGGGGGAGGGCCTGGGGAGACCCAGTACTTC.

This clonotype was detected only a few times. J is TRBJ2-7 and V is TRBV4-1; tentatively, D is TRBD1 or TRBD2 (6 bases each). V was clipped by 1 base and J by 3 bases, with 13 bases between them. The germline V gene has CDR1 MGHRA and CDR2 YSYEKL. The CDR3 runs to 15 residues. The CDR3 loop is CASSQVTGAVYEQYF. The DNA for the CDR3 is TGCGCCAGCAGCCAAGTAACGGGGGCGGTCTACGAGCAGTACTTC.

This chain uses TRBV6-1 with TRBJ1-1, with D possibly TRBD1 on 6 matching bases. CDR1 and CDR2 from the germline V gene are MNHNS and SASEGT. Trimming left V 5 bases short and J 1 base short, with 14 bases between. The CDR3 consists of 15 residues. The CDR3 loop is CASSPWGAENTEAFF. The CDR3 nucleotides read TGTGCCAGCAGTCCCTGGGGGGCGGAGAACACTGAAGCTTTCTTT.

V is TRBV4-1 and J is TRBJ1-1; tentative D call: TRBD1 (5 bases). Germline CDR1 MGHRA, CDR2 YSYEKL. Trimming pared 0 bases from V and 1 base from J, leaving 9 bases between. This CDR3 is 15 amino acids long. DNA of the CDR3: TGCGCCAGCAGCCAAGATCTTGGACAGAACACTGAAGCTTTCTTT. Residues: CASSQDLGQNTEAFF.

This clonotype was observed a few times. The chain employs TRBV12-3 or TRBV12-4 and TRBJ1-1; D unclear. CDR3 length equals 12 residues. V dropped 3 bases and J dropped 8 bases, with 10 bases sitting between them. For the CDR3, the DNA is TGTGCCAGCAGTTTCGGTATTTTCGAAGCTTTCTTT. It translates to CASSFGIFEAFF.

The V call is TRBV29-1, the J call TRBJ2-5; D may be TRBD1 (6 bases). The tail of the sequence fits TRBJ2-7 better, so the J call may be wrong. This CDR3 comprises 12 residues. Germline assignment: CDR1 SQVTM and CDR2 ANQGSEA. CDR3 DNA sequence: TGCAGCTTACAGGGTCTGTACTACGAGCAGTACTTC. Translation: CSLQGLYYEQYF.

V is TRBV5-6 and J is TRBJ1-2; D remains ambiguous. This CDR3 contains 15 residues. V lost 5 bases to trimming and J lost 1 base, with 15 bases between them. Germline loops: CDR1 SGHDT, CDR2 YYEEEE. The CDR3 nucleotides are TGTGCCAGCAGGCGGACCCAAGATTATAACTATGGCTACACCTTC. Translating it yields CASRRTQDYNYGYTF.

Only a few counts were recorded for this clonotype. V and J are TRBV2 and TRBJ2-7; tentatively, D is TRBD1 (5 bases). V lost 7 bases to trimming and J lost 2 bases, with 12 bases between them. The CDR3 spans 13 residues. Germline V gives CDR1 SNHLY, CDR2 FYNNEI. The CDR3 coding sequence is TGTGCCAGCACCAGGGATCCCACCTACGAGCAGTACTTC. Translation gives CASTRDPTYEQYF.

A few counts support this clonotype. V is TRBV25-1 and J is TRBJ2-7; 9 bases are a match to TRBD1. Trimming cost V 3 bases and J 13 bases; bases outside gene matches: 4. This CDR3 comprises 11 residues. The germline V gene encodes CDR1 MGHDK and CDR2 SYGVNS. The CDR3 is CASSEGTGYYF. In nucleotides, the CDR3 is TGTGCCAGCAGTGAGGGGACAGGGTACTACTTC.

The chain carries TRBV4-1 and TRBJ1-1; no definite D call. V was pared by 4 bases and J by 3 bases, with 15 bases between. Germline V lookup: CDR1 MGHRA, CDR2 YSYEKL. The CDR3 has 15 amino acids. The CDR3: CASSLKGNFDTEAFF. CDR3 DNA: TGCGCCAGCAGCCTGAAGGGTAACTTCGACACTGAAGCTTTCTTT.

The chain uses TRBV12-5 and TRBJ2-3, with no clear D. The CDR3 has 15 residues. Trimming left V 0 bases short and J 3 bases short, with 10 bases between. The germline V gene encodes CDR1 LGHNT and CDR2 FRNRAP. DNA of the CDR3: TGTGCTAGTGGTTTGGTACTTCGGCAGACAGATACGCAGTATTTT. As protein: CASGLVLRQTDTQYF.

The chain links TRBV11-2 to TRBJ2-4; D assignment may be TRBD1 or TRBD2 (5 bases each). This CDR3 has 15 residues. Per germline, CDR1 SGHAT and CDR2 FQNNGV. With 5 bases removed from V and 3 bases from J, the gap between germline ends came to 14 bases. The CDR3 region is CASSPGPQDKNIQYF. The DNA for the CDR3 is TGTGCCAGCAGCCCGGGGCCACAGGACAAAAACATTCAGTACTTC.

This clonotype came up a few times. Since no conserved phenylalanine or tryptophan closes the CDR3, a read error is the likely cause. The CDR3 coding sequence is TGTGCCAGCAGCCCGATAGCGGGAAACACCGGGGAGCTGTTTCTT. It translates to CASSPIAGNTGELFL. V is TRBV7-2 and J is TRBJ2-2; TRBD2 matches 8 bases. Losses at the gene ends were 5 bases for V and 2 bases for J; bases not matched to a gene: 4. This CDR3 has 15 amino acids. Per germline, CDR1 SGHTA and CDR2 FQGNSA.

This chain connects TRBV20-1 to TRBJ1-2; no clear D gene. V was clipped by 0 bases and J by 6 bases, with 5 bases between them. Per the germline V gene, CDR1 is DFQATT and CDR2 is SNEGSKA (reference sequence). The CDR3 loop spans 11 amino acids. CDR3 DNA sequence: TGCAGTGCTAGAGAGTCTGATGGCTACACCTTC. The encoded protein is CSARESDGYTF.

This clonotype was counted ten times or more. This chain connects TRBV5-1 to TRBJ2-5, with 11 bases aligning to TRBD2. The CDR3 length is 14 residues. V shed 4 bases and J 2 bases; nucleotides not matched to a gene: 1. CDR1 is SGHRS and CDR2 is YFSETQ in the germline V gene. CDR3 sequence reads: CASSRTSGQETQYF. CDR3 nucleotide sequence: TGCGCCAGCAGCCGGACTAGCGGGCAAGAGACCCAGTACTTC. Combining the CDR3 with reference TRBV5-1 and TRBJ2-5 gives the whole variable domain KAGVTQTPRYLIKTRGQQVTLSCSPISGHRSVSWYQQTPGQGLQFLFEYFSETQRNKGNFPGRFSGRQFSNSRSEMNVSTLELGDSALYLCASSRTSGQETQYFGPGTRLLVL.